This T cell receptor (beta chain) was sequenced in a study of blood T cell repertoires in COVID-19. Study summary: Sources were T cells, B-cell-depleted T cells, or PBMCs; the material itself was cDNA or gDNA.

Sequencing was performed with immunoSEQ multiplex PCR; in TCRdb, only in-frame clones are kept and a portion is missing. The sample contains nearly 25,000 clones, under 85% of which appear only once. It was during active infection that Seattle patients were enrolled and then longitudinally followed. CDR3 size: 12 residues. Germline assignment: CDR1 MDHEN and CDR2 SYDVKM. V lost 5 bases and J 9 bases, leaving 14 bases between the germline ends. Sequencing input: peripheral blood. J is TRBJ2-7 and V is TRBV28; D is possibly TRBD2 (5 bases). This sequence was found in a man aged 50-59 years with COVID-19, enrolled during active disease. The chain's CDR3 is CASSNFPRGQYF. CDR3 nucleotides: TGTGCCAGCAGTAATTTCCCCCGGGGGCAGTACTTC.